This TCR beta chain was sequenced during a study of T cell responses to AZD1222 COVID-19 vaccine. Study outcomes and limitations: The peak T cell response came first, and repertoires were sampled only after it.

Turning to this clone: The antigen is not known.

TCRdb keeps only in-frame clones here, not all; method: immunoSEQ multiplex PCR. Among some 150,000 clones listed, 88% were seen once. Germline V gives CDR1 SGHDN, CDR2 FVKESK. V was cut by 3 bases and J by 0 bases, with 5 bases left in between. The CDR3 length is 13 residues. This sequence joins TRBV14 and TRBJ1-1; D not resolved. Source: peripheral blood, taken 28 days after the second dose of the MenACWY control vaccine. The clonotype was recovered from an adult who received the MenACWY meningococcal vaccine as a control. CDR3 amino acids: CASSQQLNTEAFF. The DNA for the CDR3 is TGTGCCAGCAGCCAGCAACTGAACACTGAAGCTTTCTTT.